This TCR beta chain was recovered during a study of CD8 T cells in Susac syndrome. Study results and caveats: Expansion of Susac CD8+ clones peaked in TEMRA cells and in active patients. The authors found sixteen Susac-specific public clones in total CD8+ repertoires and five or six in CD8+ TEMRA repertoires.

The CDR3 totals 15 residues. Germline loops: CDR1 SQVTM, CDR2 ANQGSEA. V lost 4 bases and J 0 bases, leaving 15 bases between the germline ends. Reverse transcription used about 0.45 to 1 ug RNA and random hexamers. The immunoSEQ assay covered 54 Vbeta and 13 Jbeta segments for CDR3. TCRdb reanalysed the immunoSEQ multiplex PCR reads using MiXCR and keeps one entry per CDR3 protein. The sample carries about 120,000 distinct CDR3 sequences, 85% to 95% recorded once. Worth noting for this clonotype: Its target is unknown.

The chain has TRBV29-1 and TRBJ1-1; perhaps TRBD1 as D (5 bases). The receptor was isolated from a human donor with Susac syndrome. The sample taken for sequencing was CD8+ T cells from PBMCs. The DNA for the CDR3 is TGCAGCGTTGTACAGGAGAAACTCATGAACACTGAAGCTTTCTTT. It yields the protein CSVVQEKLMNTEAFF. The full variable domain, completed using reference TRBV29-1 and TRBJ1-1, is SAVISQKPSRDICQRGTSLTIQCQVDSQVTMMFWYRQQPGQSLTLIATANQGSEATYESGFVIDKFPISRPNLTFSTLTVSNMSPEDSSIYLCSVVQEKLMNTEAFFGQGTRLTVV.